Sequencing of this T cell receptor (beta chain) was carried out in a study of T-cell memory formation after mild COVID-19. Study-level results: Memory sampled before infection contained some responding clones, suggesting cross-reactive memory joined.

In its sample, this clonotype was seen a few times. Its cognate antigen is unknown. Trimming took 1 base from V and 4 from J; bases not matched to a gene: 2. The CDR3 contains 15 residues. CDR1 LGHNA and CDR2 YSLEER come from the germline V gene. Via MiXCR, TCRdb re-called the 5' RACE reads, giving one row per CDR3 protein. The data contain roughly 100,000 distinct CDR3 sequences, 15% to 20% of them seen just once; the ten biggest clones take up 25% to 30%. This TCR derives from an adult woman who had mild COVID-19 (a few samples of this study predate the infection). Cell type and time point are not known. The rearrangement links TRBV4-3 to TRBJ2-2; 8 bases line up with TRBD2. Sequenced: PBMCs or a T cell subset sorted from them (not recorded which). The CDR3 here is CASSQGSGTTGELFF. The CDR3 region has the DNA TGCGCCAGCAGCCAAGGTAGCGGGACCACCGGGGAGCTGTTTTTT.